Below are 18 T cell receptor beta chains sequenced from a single sample in a study of cytomegalovirus exposure and HLA in healthy donors (dated by TCRdb to the late 2010s). Library method: the immunoSEQ multiplex PCR assay. The multiplex PCR relied on a mix of 60 forward primers for TCR Vbeta segments and 13 reverse primers for TCR Jbeta segments. TCRdb carries this immuneACCESS record with in-frame sequences only. Its versions omit some clonotypes, under half of them owing to an unresolved V gene in the studies checked, with the rest unexplained. The sample has 100,000 to 150,000 clones on record. Roughly 3.5% of the sample lies in the top ten. What was sequenced was PBMCs. The receptors were sampled from a man aged 18-30 years in good health and CMV-seronegative.

The V gene is TRBV6-4, the J gene TRBJ1-1, with 8 bases lining up with TRBD1. Looked up from germline, CDR1 is MRHNA and CDR2 is SNTAGT. The CDR3 runs 15 residues. The junction had 12 bases not matched to a gene; V was cut back by 5 bases and J by 7 bases. As DNA, the CDR3 is TGTGCCAGCAGTCGGGATCCCTCAGGGGGCAGTGAAGCTTTCTTT. This codes for CASSRDPSGGSEAFF.

V usage is TRBV9 and J usage is TRBJ1-2, with D maybe TRBD1 (5 bases). Between the trimmed V and J ends, which lost 0 bases and 4 bases, there was a span of 13 bases. CDR1 and CDR2 (germline): SGDLS, YYNGEE. The CDR3 has 15 amino acids. This chain's CDR3 is CASSVDGGEAYGYTF. The CDR3 region has the DNA TGTGCCAGCAGCGTAGACGGGGGAGAAGCCTATGGCTACACCTTC.

The chain couples TRBV7-9 to TRBJ2-7, with D perhaps TRBD2 (5 bases). The V end lost 5 bases, the J end lost 6 bases, and 14 bases lay between the germline ends. This CDR3 has 13 amino acids. Germline CDR1 is SEHNR and CDR2 is FQNEAQ (reference sequence). The CDR3 loop reads CASSLNPRGEQYF. The CDR3 DNA is TGTGCCAGCAGCCTGAACCCTCGGGGCGAGCAGTACTTC.

The rearrangement uses TRBV5-4 and TRBJ2-2; D is unresolved. Germline V gives CDR1 SGHNT, CDR2 YYREEE (reference sequence). This CDR3 spans 17 amino acids. The V and J ends lost 4 bases and 0 bases respectively, with 16 bases between them. CDR3 sequence reads: CASSPPLGAPNTGELFF. CDR3 DNA sequence: TGTGCCAGCAGCCCCCCCCTTGGAGCACCGAACACCGGGGAGCTGTTTTTT.

The chain combines TRBV20-1 with TRBJ1-2; TRBD1 matches at 8 bases. The CDR3 length is 9 residues. Per the germline V gene, CDR1 is DFQATT and CDR2 is SNEGSKA (reference sequence). The CDR3 region has the DNA TGCGCAGGGGGCGAGGGCTACACCTTC. This codes for CAGGEGYTF.

The chain employs TRBV25-1 and TRBJ2-5; D gene unclear. The CDR3 has 14 residues. Per germline, CDR1 MGHDK and CDR2 SYGVNS. Trimming took 3 bases from V and 1 from J, leaving 9 bases between them. CDR3 DNA: TGTGCCAGCAGTGACGCGAGATTCCAAGAGACCCAGTACTTC. Amino acid sequence: CASSDARFQETQYF.

The CDR3 sequence: CASSIAGTGDYEQYF. In DNA, the CDR3 is TGTGCCAGCAGTATTGCCGGGACAGGGGACTACGAGCAGTACTTC. The chain couples TRBV2 to TRBJ2-7; 10 bases map to TRBD1. The CDR3 contains 15 residues. The ends lost 5 bases at V and 3 bases at J; junction bases unmatched: 7. The V gene's germline CDR1 is SNHLY and CDR2 FYNNEI.

The genes are TRBV10-3 and TRBJ2-1; perhaps TRBD1 as D (5 bases). Germline CDR1 and CDR2: ENHRY and SYGVKD. The V end was cut by 0 bases, the J end by 0 bases, with 12 bases between. CDR3 size: 17 residues. CDR3: CAISESNLGRSYNEQFF. In DNA, the CDR3 is TGTGCCATCAGTGAGTCGAATCTGGGGCGCTCCTACAATGAGCAGTTCTTC.

The V call is TRBV7-2, the J call TRBJ1-6; possibly TRBD1 for D (6 bases). The CDR3 covers 13 residues. CDR1 and CDR2 (germline): SGHTA, FQGNSA. V shed 1 base and J shed 14 bases, with 12 bases lying between them. The CDR3 DNA reads as TGTGCCAGCAGCTTAGACAGGGCAGGTACCCTCCACTTT. Its protein is CASSLDRAGTLHF.

This chain joins TRBV2 and TRBJ2-7, with a tentative D call TRBD2 (6 bases). Per the germline V gene, CDR1 is SNHLY and CDR2 is FYNNEI. V was pared by 1 base and J by 2 bases, with 12 bases between. This CDR3 has 15 residues. The CDR3 DNA reads as TGTGCCAGCAGTGAAGTGACTAGAGGGACCTACGAGCAGTACTTC. Protein product: CASSEVTRGTYEQYF.

The chain links TRBV6-5 to TRBJ2-4; tentatively, D is TRBD1 (6 bases). V lost 5 bases to trimming and J lost 6 bases, with 11 bases between them. CDR1 MNHEY and CDR2 SVGAGI come from the germline V gene. The CDR3 covers 13 residues. The CDR3 loop reads CASSPTGSNIQYF. The CDR3 bases are TGTGCCAGCAGTCCGACAGGCTCAAACATTCAGTACTTC.

The V gene is TRBV19, the J gene TRBJ2-3, with a weak D call TRBD1 (5 bases). This CDR3 contains 15 residues. The germline CDR1 and CDR2 sequences are LNHDA and SQIVND (reference sequence). V dropped 6 bases and J dropped 2 bases, with 15 bases sitting between them. CDR3 in amino acids: CASSYDSFDTDTQYF. CDR3 nucleotide sequence: TGTGCCAGTAGCTACGACAGCTTTGACACAGATACGCAGTATTTT.

The chain has TRBV30 and TRBJ1-2, with a possible D match to TRBD1 (5 bases). Trimming took 3 bases from V and 6 from J, leaving 17 bases between them. CDR3 length: 14 residues. CDR1 and CDR2 (germline): GTSNPN, SVGIG (reference sequence). The CDR3 here is CAWSRGGVRNGYTF. CDR3 DNA sequence: TGTGCCTGGAGCCGGGGGGGGGTGAGGAATGGCTACACCTTC.

CDR3 DNA: TGTGCCAGCAGCACGACAGGGTCCAATGAGCAGTTCTTC. This sequence encodes CASSTTGSNEQFF. V usage is TRBV7-9 and J usage is TRBJ2-1; TRBD1 matches 7 bases. CDR1 SEHNR and CDR2 FQNEAQ come from the germline V gene (reference sequence). The CDR3 extends over 13 amino acids. V was pared by 5 bases and J by 6 bases, with 4 bases of the junction left unmatched.

The rearrangement links TRBV25-1 to TRBJ1-6; possibly TRBD1 for D (5 bases). Germline CDR1 reads MGHDK; CDR2 reads SYGVNS. V shed 4 bases and J shed 10 bases, with 11 bases lying between them. This CDR3 has 13 amino acids. The CDR3 coding sequence is TGTGCCAGCAGTGCCATCGGGGGATCACCCCTCCACTTT. It specifies CASSAIGGSPLHF.

The rearrangement joins TRBV7-2 to TRBJ2-5, with unresolved D. CDR1 is SGHTA and CDR2 is FQGNSA in the germline V gene. This CDR3 has 13 amino acids. The V end was cut by 5 bases, the J end by 5 bases, with 12 bases between. The CDR3 loop reads CASSPRSSETQYF. As DNA, the CDR3 is TGTGCCAGCAGCCCTCGAAGCTCTGAGACCCAGTACTTC.

This chain uses TRBV5-1 with TRBJ1-1; D ambiguous. CDR3 length equals 14 residues. Germline-derived CDR1 and CDR2 are SGHRS and YFSETQ. V lost 5 bases and J lost 1, with 12 bases in between. This CDR3 reads CASRATTGNTEAFF. The CDR3 DNA reads TGCGCCAGCAGAGCCACGACGGGGAACACTGAAGCTTTCTTT.

The chain links TRBV2 to TRBJ2-2; perhaps TRBD1 as D (6 bases). The CDR3 runs 14 residues. Germline CDR1 reads SNHLY; CDR2 reads FYNNEI. With 10 bases removed from V and 1 base from J, the gap between germline ends came to 13 bases. CDR3 coding DNA: TGTGCCACCGCCCCGGGACAGAACACCGGGGAGCTGTTTTTT. This translates into CATAPGQNTGELFF.